This T cell receptor (beta chain) derives from a study of identical twins. MiXCR, applied by TCRdb to the 5' RACE reads, yields one record per CDR3 protein. The sample has 700,000 to 950,000 distinct CDR3 sequences; 9% to 15% are singletons. This clonotype turned up a few times. Its antigen remains unidentified. Study results and caveats: Insertion counts were lower in abundant cord blood beta clonotypes, a trend that memory repertoires did not show.

This sample also belongs to another study, concerning yellow fever vaccine responses in identical twins.

The source is a young woman in good health. The sequenced material came from PBMCs.

In DNA, the CDR3 is TGTGCCAGCAGTTACTCGAGTGGTACTAGCGGGAGAACAGATACGCAGTATTTT. This encodes CASSYSSGTSGRTDTQYF. The V gene is TRBV6-5, the J gene TRBJ2-3, with TRBD2 identical over 11 bases. The germline V gene has CDR1 MNHEY and CDR2 SVGAGI. Trimming took 0 bases from V and 3 from J; bases not matched to a gene: 8. The length of the CDR3 is 18 residues.